This is a list of T cell receptor beta chains from one sample in a study of blood T cell repertoires in COVID-19. The data were produced by immunoSEQ multiplex PCR, yet TCRdb's version contains in-frame clones alone and is incomplete. The data contain about 170,000 clones, about 85% of them singletons. Sequencing was done on a sample of peripheral blood. Receptors were obtained from a woman of 80 years or more in a cohort sampled during active or convalescent COVID-19. CDR3s include the opening cysteine and the closing phenylalanine or tryptophan. Fields, in order: V gene, D gene, clone size, J gene, CDR3 protein, CDR3 DNA. D genes are given only for firm matches. Part of the rows lack a size; the others show once, few, many or a class for expanded clones.

TRBV5-4	.	.	TRBJ1-2	CASSQIQGTNYGYTF	TGTGCCAGCAGCCAAATCCAGGGTACTAACTATGGCTACACCTTC
TRBV5-1	TRBD1	.	TRBJ1-1	CASSWDRGLLSTEAFF	TGCGCCAGCAGCTGGGACAGGGGGCTTTTGAGCACTGAAGCTTTCTTT
TRBV5-5	TRBD2	.	TRBJ2-1	CASSLGAGGSSYNEQFF	TGTGCCAGCAGCTTGGGGGCGGGAGGGAGCTCCTACAATGAGCAGTTCTTC
TRBV28	.	.	TRBJ1-1	CASSLFRGEAFF	TGTGCCAGCAGTTTATTCAGGGGAGAAGCTTTCTTT
TRBV21-1	.	.	TRBJ1-1	CASSKREGRNTEAFF	TGTGCCAGCAGCAAACGGGAGGGGAGGAACACTGAAGCTTTCTTT
TRBV4-1	TRBD2	.	TRBJ2-1	CASRGGLAGAPRNEQFF	TGCGCCAGCAGGGGGGGACTAGCGGGGGCCCCCAGGAATGAGCAGTTCTTC
TRBV21-1	.	.	TRBJ1-6	CASSKGRQNNSPLHF	TGTGCCAGCAGCAAAGGTCGACAGAATAATTCACCCCTCCACTTT
TRBV6-5	.	.	TRBJ2-1	CASSYAGTGNEQFF	TGTGCCAGCAGTTACGCGGGGACGGGCAATGAGCAGTTCTTC
TRBV15	.	.	TRBJ2-7	CATSRDSLAEQYF	TGTGCCACCAGCAGAGATAGCCTAGCGGAGCAGTACTTC
TRBV2	.	.	TRBJ1-2	CASNGRYYNYGYTF	TGTGCCAGCAATGGCCGCTACTACAACTATGGCTACACCTTC
TRBV6-5	.	once	TRBJ2-1	CASSRENGSNRFF	TGTGCCAGCAGCCGGGAGAATGGATCAAATCGGTTCTTC
TRBV5-1	TRBD2	.	TRBJ2-1	CASSLGTSGLSEQFF	TGCGCCAGCAGCCTCGGGACTAGCGGGCTTTCGGAGCAGTTCTTC
TRBV6-5	.	.	TRBJ1-1	CASRMGGAFYEAFF	TGTGCCAGCAGAATGGGGGGGGCTTTTTATGAAGCTTTCTTT
TRBV27	.	.	TRBJ1-5	CASSGRESNQPQHF	TGTGCCAGCAGTGGGAGGGAGAGCAATCAGCCCCAGCATTTT
TRBV7-9	TRBD1	once	TRBJ2-7	CASSLGGGQGSYEQYF	TGTGCCAGCAGCTTGGGGGGAGGACAGGGCTCCTACGAGCAGTACTTC
TRBV27	TRBD2	.	TRBJ2-1	CASSLSSGRVGNEQFF	TGTGCCAGCAGTTTATCTAGCGGGAGGGTGGGCAATGAGCAGTTCTTC
TRBV19	TRBD1	few	TRBJ1-6	CASSTWDSNSPLHF	TGTGCCAGTAGTACGTGGGACAGTAATTCACCCCTCCACTTT
TRBV10-3	.	.	TRBJ2-1	CAISESLSYNEQFF	TGTGCCATCAGTGAAAGCTTATCCTACAATGAGCAGTTCTTC
TRBV28	.	.	TRBJ1-5	CASSPLNQPQHF	TGTGCCAGCAGTCCACTGAATCAGCCCCAGCATTTT
TRBV6-1	.	.	TRBJ1-6	CASSDVPNSPLHF	TGTGCCAGCAGTGACGTCCCTAATTCACCCCTCCACTTT
TRBV6-2/TRBV6-3	TRBD1	.	TRBJ1-2	CASSYSRGPVGYTF	TGTGCCAGCAGTTACTCCAGGGGGCCGGTGGGCTACACCTTC
TRBV11-2	.	.	TRBJ2-3	CASSFGTPDTQYF	TGTGCCAGCAGCTTTGGGACTCCAGATACGCAGTATTTT
TRBV3-1/TRBV3-2	.	.	TRBJ2-2	CASSQVSGSNTGELFF	TGTGCCAGCAGCCAAGTTAGCGGTTCGAACACCGGGGAGCTGTTTTTT
TRBV5-1	.	few	TRBJ1-1	CASSLDSGVRTEAFF	TGCGCCAGCAGCTTGGACTCGGGGGTTCGTACTGAAGCTTTCTTT
TRBV5-4	TRBD1	few	TRBJ1-6	CASSSTRQGRLKGYNSPLHF	TGTGCCAGCAGTTCTACGCGACAGGGAAGGCTTAAAGGCTATAATTCACCCCTCCACTTT
TRBV9	TRBD1	few	TRBJ1-3	CASSENSGQGENTIYF	TGTGCCAGCAGCGAGAACTCGGGACAGGGTGAAAACACCATATATTTT
TRBV7-8	TRBD1	.	TRBJ1-6	CASSPGTGRSPLHF	TGTGCCAGCAGCCCAGGGACAGGACGATCACCCCTCCACTTT
TRBV29-1	.	few	TRBJ1-4	CSVEDRSWGPHEKLFF	TGCAGCGTTGAAGATCGCTCCTGGGGGCCGCATGAAAAACTGTTTTTT
TRBV11-2	TRBD1	once	TRBJ1-1	CASSRQDRGRFHTEAFF	TGTGCCAGCAGCCGCCAGGACAGGGGGCGCTTTCACACTGAAGCTTTCTTT
TRBV7-2	.	.	TRBJ2-7	CASSLGHSSYEQYF	TGTGCCAGCAGCTTGGGACACAGCTCCTACGAGCAGTACTTC
TRBV10-3	.	.	TRBJ1-2	CAIRPGHRSVNYGYTF	TGTGCCATCAGGCCGGGACACCGCTCTGTTAACTATGGCTACACCTTC
TRBV5-1	.	.	TRBJ2-2	CASSRGRSTGELFF	TGCGCCAGCAGCCGAGGCCGGAGCACCGGGGAGCTGTTTTTT
TRBV7-8	TRBD2	.	TRBJ2-7	CASSLPTSGGKYF	TGTGCCAGCAGCTTACCGACTAGCGGGGGAAAGTACTTC
TRBV5-5	.	few	TRBJ1-4	CASSFDRRATNEKLFF	TGTGCCAGCAGCTTTGACAGGCGTGCAACTAATGAAAAACTGTTTTTT
TRBV19	.	.	TRBJ1-2	CASIDRSYGYTF	TGTGCCAGTATCGACAGGAGCTATGGCTACACCTTC
TRBV9	TRBD1	.	TRBJ1-2	CASSLIGQGANYGYTF	TGTGCCAGCAGCTTGATAGGACAGGGGGCTAACTATGGCTACACCTTC
TRBV28	.	.	TRBJ2-7	CASRPQTPGHEQYF	TGTGCCAGCAGGCCCCAAACCCCTGGCCACGAGCAGTACTTC
TRBV7-2	TRBD2	.	TRBJ2-1	CASSSVAGGNEQFF	TGTGCCAGCAGCTCGGTAGCGGGGGGCAATGAGCAGTTCTTC
TRBV11-2	.	.	TRBJ2-2	CASSFGTNTGELFF	TGTGCCAGCAGCTTCGGGACGAACACCGGGGAGCTGTTTTTT
TRBV4-1	TRBD2	.	TRBJ2-1	CASSLSGPSGVGDEQFF	TGCGCCAGCAGCCTCAGCGGTCCTAGCGGGGTCGGGGATGAGCAGTTCTTC
TRBV6-2/TRBV6-3	TRBD1	.	TRBJ1-1	CASSSTTGGNTEAFF	TGTGCCAGCAGCTCAACGACAGGGGGGAACACTGAAGCTTTCTTT
TRBV24-1	TRBD1	once	TRBJ1-2	CATSDSGQGGGYTF	TGTGCCACCAGTGACTCGGGACAGGGAGGTGGCTACACCTTC
TRBV14	TRBD1	.	TRBJ2-1	CASSQEWTGGSYNEQFF	TGTGCCAGCAGCCAAGAATGGACAGGGGGCTCCTACAATGAGCAGTTCTTC
TRBV9	.	.	TRBJ1-6	CASSAHGGKPSPLHF	TGTGCCAGCAGCGCCCACGGGGGTAAACCTTCACCCCTCCACTTT
TRBV3-1/TRBV3-2	TRBD2	.	TRBJ2-2	CASSQEGGLARPEANTGELFF	TGTGCCAGCAGCCAAGAAGGGGGACTAGCACGACCCGAAGCGAACACCGGGGAGCTGTTTTTT
TRBV29-1	TRBD1	.	TRBJ1-2	CSVDGTVNGYTF	TGCAGCGTTGACGGGACAGTAAATGGCTACACCTTC
TRBV19	TRBD1	.	TRBJ2-5	CASSLRQGLRIGETQYF	TGTGCCAGTAGTCTGCGACAGGGGCTGAGGATTGGGGAGACCCAGTACTTC
TRBV15	.	.	TRBJ2-5	CATSPAGLGGPLETQYF	TGTGCCACCAGCCCCGCGGGGTTGGGGGGGCCCTTGGAGACCCAGTACTTC
TRBV5-4	TRBD1	.	TRBJ2-4	CASSRTGTGVENIQYF	TGTGCCAGCAGCAGGACCGGGACAGGGGTCGAAAACATTCAGTACTTC
TRBV4-1	TRBD1	.	TRBJ1-1	CASSQNPGTDEAFF	TGCGCCAGCAGCCAAAACCCCGGGACAGATGAAGCTTTCTTT
TRBV4-3	TRBD1	.	TRBJ2-7	CASSWTTGSNEQYF	TGCGCCAGCAGCTGGACGACAGGGTCTAACGAGCAGTACTTC